A selection of T cell receptor beta chains follows, all from one sample in a study of beta chain features in type 1 diabetes. Sequenced by immunoSEQ multiplex PCR; TCRdb stores in-frame clones only, minus some. Seen here are around 110,000 clones, about 16% observed once, and the top ten hold about 2.1%. Source material: central memory CD4+ T cells from blood. These receptors all stem from a man aged 30-40 years with type 1 diabetes. Both conserved end residues are part of each CDR3. The D gene is left open where the match is weak. Clone size is stated in some rows and not others, as once, few, many or a class when expanded.

d_gene,v_gene,j_gene,abundance,len,CDR3aa
NA,TRBV7-2,TRBJ2-5,few,15,CASSLMAGRQETQYF
TRBD2,TRBV27,TRBJ2-1,few,16,CASSLVGGGTYNEQFF
NA,TRBV5-1,TRBJ2-1,NA,17,CASSLRRGRGSYNEQFF
TRBD1,TRBV30,TRBJ1-2,NA,11,CASRTGPGYTF
NA,TRBV25-1,TRBJ2-3,many,11,CASRLERTQYF
TRBD2,TRBV7-2,TRBJ2-3,few,15,CASSPGLLSTDTQYF
NA,TRBV19,TRBJ1-1,NA,17,CASSISQRTSMNTEAFF
TRBD2,TRBV30,TRBJ2-5,NA,15,CAWRPGLARKETQYF
NA,TRBV28,TRBJ2-3,NA,11,CASGFADTQYF
NA,TRBV7-2,TRBJ2-5,NA,15,CASSLGPGNQETQYF
TRBD1,TRBV19,TRBJ2-1,few,14,CASSIATGGNEQFF
TRBD1,TRBV30,TRBJ1-6,NA,16,CACYRGTSLYNSPLHF
NA,TRBV30,TRBJ1-6,few,13,CAWRWKGGSPLHF
NA,TRBV29-1,TRBJ2-3,NA,13,CSVEDPSTDTQYF
TRBD1,TRBV2,TRBJ2-7,NA,15,CASSATWTGFYEQYF
NA,TRBV14,TRBJ1-6,NA,12,CASSRLNSPLHF
NA,TRBV7-2,TRBJ2-7,NA,15,CASSPWTVQSYEQYF
NA,TRBV7-2,TRBJ1-2,few,13,CASSPDSNYGYTF
TRBD1,TRBV29-1,TRBJ2-1,few,13,CSVDQGARNEQFF
TRBD1,TRBV28,TRBJ1-2,NA,13,CASSGQGIHGYTF
TRBD1,TRBV11-2,TRBJ1-4,few,15,CASSLTGTVEEKLFF
NA,TRBV5-4,TRBJ2-4,few,13,CASSLAAPGIQYF
NA,TRBV9,TRBJ1-2,NA,14,CASSVDATTYGYTF
NA,TRBV2,TRBJ1-2,many,12,CASSGQGEGYTF
NA,TRBV7-2,TRBJ1-6,NA,14,CASSLVADNSPLHF
NA,TRBV7-9,TRBJ2-3,NA,13,CASSLAVTDTQYF
NA,TRBV30,TRBJ2-5,few,15,CAWSDFRGAAETQYF
NA,TRBV5-6,TRBJ1-1,NA,15,CASSLVGRENTEAFF
TRBD2,TRBV14,TRBJ2-3,few,16,CASSQRLAGYTDTQYF
NA,TRBV7-2,TRBJ2-1,NA,11,CASSLAREQFF
NA,TRBV4-3,TRBJ2-7,NA,15,CASSPGHSSIYEQYF
TRBD1,TRBV6-6,TRBJ1-5,once,16,CASSRTGGADNQPQHF
TRBD1,TRBV7-3,TRBJ1-6,NA,15,CASSQSGTGHSPLHF
NA,TRBV5-4,TRBJ2-5,few,14,CASSAPGRKETQYF
NA,TRBV10-2,TRBJ1-1,NA,13,CACLRAMNTEAFF
NA,TRBV18,TRBJ2-1,few,14,CASSRGVGRNEQFF
TRBD1,TRBV29-1,TRBJ2-3,few,13,CSVRDRAADTQYF
TRBD1,TRBV15,TRBJ2-5,NA,16,CATSRTGTGFSETQYF
NA,TRBV6-6,TRBJ2-1,NA,13,CASRDSSYNEQFF
NA,TRBV9,TRBJ1-1,once,14,CASSRGSANTEAFF
NA,TRBV11-3,TRBJ2-3,NA,14,CASSFVLGADTQYF
TRBD1,TRBV5-1,TRBJ2-3,few,15,CASSLAGTGRDTQYF
NA,TRBV2,TRBJ2-1,NA,12,CASSEVNGEQFF
NA,TRBV18,TRBJ1-2,few,11,CASSPGAGYTF
NA,TRBV9,TRBJ2-7,NA,13,CASSPWSRDEQYF
NA,TRBV7-8,TRBJ2-5,NA,12,CASSRAGETQYF
NA,TRBV9,TRBJ1-5,few,16,CASAPGRVNSNQPQHF
NA,TRBV21-1,TRBJ1-5,few,15,CASSKEKWSNQPQHF